The 17 T cell receptor beta chains listed next were all sequenced from one sample in a study of response to subunit inactivated influenza vaccine. Each CDR3 protein is one row after TCRdb ran MiXCR on the RT-PCR reads. The sample shows almost 250,000 distinct CDR3 sequences, 9% to 15% of them seen only once. This specimen was non-naive T cells sorted from PBMCs, taken around 15 days before vaccination. The receptors shown here come from a man aged 45-60 years who received an inactivated influenza vaccine.

The sample holds a few counts of this clonotype. DNA for the CDR3: TGCAGCGTTGTTTCACAGGTTTCTAACTATGGCTACACCTTC. As protein: CSVVSQVSNYGYTF. The genes are TRBV29-1 and TRBJ1-2; weak D call: TRBD1 (5 bases). Per germline, CDR1 SQVTM and CDR2 ANQGSEA. CDR3 size: 14 residues. V lost 4 bases, J lost 0 bases, and 12 bases lay in between.

The chain combines TRBV12-3 or TRBV12-4 with TRBJ1-1; 7 bases fit TRBD1. The CDR3 loop spans 17 amino acids. V lost 3 bases and J lost 5; bases outside the gene matches: 15. CDR3 protein: CASSFRGAGGAVTEAFF. For the CDR3, the DNA is TGTGCCAGCAGTTTTAGAGGGGCAGGGGGGGCGGTAACTGAAGCTTTCTTT.

The genes are TRBV20-1 and TRBJ1-4; 10 bases align to TRBD1. Per germline, CDR1 DFQATT and CDR2 SNEGSKA (reference sequence). The ends lost 1 base at V and 7 bases at J; junction bases unmatched: 9. The CDR3 has 16 amino acids. In DNA, the CDR3 is TGCAGTGCTAGAGGGGACAGGGGCCAGCGGACTGAAAAACTGTTTTTT. The encoded protein is CSARGDRGQRTEKLFF.

This clonotype was found many times. The chain links TRBV4-1 to TRBJ2-2; 11 bases fit TRBD2. From germline, CDR1 is MGHRA and CDR2 YSYEKL. V trimming: 3 bases; J trimming: 0 bases; junction bases outside the gene matches: 6. The CDR3 covers 18 residues. CDR3 amino acids: CASSQGLAVHANTGELFF. CDR3 bases: TGCGCCAGCAGCCAGGGACTAGCGGTCCACGCGAACACCGGGGAGCTGTTTTTT.

This clonotype was picked up a small number of times. The chain links TRBV7-9 to TRBJ1-2; D unresolved. The CDR3 totals 12 residues. Germline V gene lookup returns CDR1 SEHNR and CDR2 FQNEAQ (reference sequence). Trimming cost V 2 bases and J 6 bases, with 7 bases left between them. The CDR3: CASSLLVDGYTF. DNA for the CDR3: TGTGCCAGCAGCTTATTAGTCGATGGCTACACCTTC.

This clonotype was observed a few times. This chain joins TRBV9 and TRBJ2-1, with D tentatively TRBD1 (5 bases). The germline V and J ends were trimmed by 2 bases and 6 bases, with 9 bases remaining between them. Germline-derived CDR1 and CDR2 are SGDLS and YYNGEE. The CDR3 has 13 amino acids. CDR3 sequence: CASSVGASNEQFF. The CDR3 DNA sequence: TGTGCCAGCAGCGTTGGGGCTAGCAATGAGCAGTTCTTC. Complete variable domain (other parts from reference TRBV9 and TRBJ2-1): DSGVTQTPKHLITATGQRVTLRCSPRSGDLSVYWYQQSLDQGLQFLIQYYNGEERAKGNILERFSAQQFPDLHSELNLSSLELGDSALYFCASSVGASNEQFFGPGTRLTVL.

The V and J genes are TRBV27 and TRBJ2-7; the D gene is possibly TRBD1 (7 bases). CDR3 length: 14 residues. Germline CDR1 is MNHEY and CDR2 is SMNVEV (reference sequence). Trimming removed 2 bases from V and 6 bases from J, with 14 bases in between. CDR3 coding DNA: TGTGCCAGCAGTTTAGGAGGGGGCTCCGCCGAGCAGTACTTC. Protein: CASSLGGGSAEQYF.

The V gene is TRBV6-1, the J gene TRBJ2-7; 8 nucleotides agree with TRBD2. From germline, CDR1 is MNHNS and CDR2 SASEGT. CDR3 size: 15 residues. Unmatched junction bases numbered 9, after V lost 6 bases and J lost 2 bases. CDR3 sequence: CASRGLAGQPYEQYF. The CDR3 nucleotides are TGTGCCAGCAGGGGCCTAGCGGGCCAGCCCTACGAGCAGTACTTC.

This clonotype was seen more than once but under ten times. The V gene is TRBV3-1, the J gene TRBJ2-5; 13 bases are a match to TRBD2. Germline V gene sequence: CDR1 LGHDT, CDR2 YNNKEL (reference sequence). Losses at the gene ends were 3 bases for V and 7 bases for J; bases not matched to a gene: 5. The CDR3 consists of 15 residues. The CDR3, as DNA: TGTGCCAGCAGCCAGAGACTAGCGGGAGGAGGGACCCAGTACTTC. Translating gives CASSQRLAGGGTQYF.

The chain's CDR3 is CASSLHHYEQYF. The CDR3 nucleotides are TGTGCCAGCAGCTTACACCATTACGAGCAGTACTTC. The J gene is TRBJ2-7, the V gene TRBV7-9; no definite D call. V was trimmed by 2 bases and J by 4 bases, leaving 6 bases between them. This CDR3 region has 12 residues. The germline V gene has CDR1 SEHNR and CDR2 FQNEAQ (reference sequence).

This rearrangement joins TRBV19 to TRBJ2-1, with TRBD2 matching 12 bases. J gave up 0 bases and V 6 bases, and 12 bases lay outside the gene matches. CDR1 and CDR2 (germline): LNHDA, SQIVND (reference sequence). CDR3 length: 19 residues. The CDR3 spells CASSRLAGDNGGSYNEQFF. The DNA for the CDR3 is TGTGCCAGTAGCAGACTAGCGGGAGACAACGGGGGCTCCTACAATGAGCAGTTCTTC. Full variable domain (outside the CDR3, taken from reference TRBV19 and TRBJ2-1): DGGITQSPKYLFRKEGQNVTLSCEQNLNHDAMYWYRQDPGQGLRLIYYSQIVNDFQKGDIAEGYSVSREKKESFPLTVTSAQKNPTAFYLCASSRLAGDNGGSYNEQFFGPGTRLTVL.

CDR3 amino acids: CSARDRSGGFTDTQYF. DNA for the CDR3: TGCAGTGCTAGAGATCGTAGCGGGGGGTTCACAGATACGCAGTATTTT. V gene TRBV20-1 combines with J gene TRBJ2-3; 10 bases fit TRBD2. Germline CDR1 reads DFQATT; CDR2 reads SNEGSKA (reference sequence). The trim removed 0 bases at V and 2 bases at J, leaving 5 bases unmatched. The CDR3 totals 16 residues.

This clonotype was detected a few times. This chain links TRBV6-2 or TRBV6-3 with TRBJ2-5; 11 nucleotides align to TRBD1. Germline trimming cut 5 bases from V and 7 bases from J; bases unmatched to any gene: 3. The CDR3 is 13 amino acids. CDR1 and CDR2 (germline): MNHEY, SVGEGT. The CDR3 bases are TGTGCCAGCAGTCCGGGACAGGGGGTGACCCAGTACTTC. Its protein is CASSPGQGVTQYF.

This clonotype appeared a few times. This chain joins TRBV3-1 and TRBJ2-1, with D unclear. The CDR3 consists of 14 residues. Trimming took 1 base from V and 9 from J, leaving 13 bases between them. Germline values: CDR1 LGHDT, CDR2 YNNKEL (reference sequence). CDR3 residues: CASSQVGGRGEQFF. CDR3 DNA: TGTGCCAGCAGCCAAGTCGGCGGCCGAGGTGAGCAGTTCTTC.

The CDR3 here is CAIKEQGNQPQHF. In DNA form, the CDR3 reads TGTGCCATTAAAGAACAGGGTAATCAGCCCCAGCATTTT. V is TRBV10-3 and J is TRBJ1-5, with D maybe TRBD1 (6 bases). V was trimmed by 9 bases and J by 4 bases, leaving 13 bases between them. Germline V gene sequence: CDR1 ENHRY, CDR2 SYGVKD. This CDR3 region has 13 residues.

This clonotype appeared a few times. V and J are TRBV4-3 and TRBJ1-1; TRBD1 aligns across 7 bases. The CDR3 loop spans 14 amino acids. Germline-derived CDR1 and CDR2 are LGHNA and YSLEER. The junction had 5 bases not matched to a gene; V was cut back by 2 bases and J by 5 bases. This chain's CDR3 is CASSQILQGTEAFF. CDR3 in DNA: TGCGCCAGCAGCCAAATCCTACAGGGGACTGAAGCTTTCTTT.

This clonotype was seen many times. The V and J genes are TRBV6-1 and TRBJ2-5; D not resolved. Germline V gene lookup returns CDR1 MNHNS and CDR2 SASEGT. This CDR3 is 16 amino acids long. V lost 5 bases and J lost 3, with 19 bases in between. CDR3 loop: CASSPTFAVHKETQYF. CDR3 DNA sequence: TGTGCCAGCAGTCCGACTTTCGCCGTACATAAAGAGACCCAGTACTTC.